The subject of this entry is one T cell receptor (beta chain). TCRbeta library construction was performed incorporating unique molecular identifiers. One entry per CDR3 protein, called by TCRdb with MiXCR from the PCR reads. Of about 610,000 distinct CDR3 sequences in the sample, 25% to 30% were seen once. Germline values: CDR1 LGHNA, CDR2 YNFKEQ. The ends were cut back, 4 bases at V and 1 base at J, with 24 bases in the middle. The CDR3 loop spans 19 amino acids. This entry is derived from a study of T-cell reconstitution after alpha-beta-depleted transplantation in children. The starting material was PBMCs, obtained before TCRalphabeta/CD19-depleted stem cell transplant. The sequence came from a boy in the first two years of life with Wiskott-Aldrich syndrome, due to receive a stem cell transplant. V and J are TRBV4-2 and TRBJ2-3; a weak D match, TRBD2 (5 bases). The CDR3 nucleotides are TGTGCCAGCAGCCTCACCCCAAAACTACTAGATTCCGGCACAGATACGCAGTATTTT. Amino acid sequence: CASSLTPKLLDSGTDTQYF.